Below, 31 T cell receptor beta chains from the same sample are listed, as sequenced in a study of blood T cell repertoires in COVID-19. Profiling relied on immunoSEQ multiplex PCR, and the TCRdb table lists in-frame clones only, not all of them. The table has fewer than 400,000 clones, roughly 88% seen once. The sample was peripheral blood. The receptors here all came from a woman younger than 45 with COVID-19, enrolled during active disease.

This clone was observed a handful of times. The gene calls are TRBV11-2 and TRBJ1-3, with a weak D call TRBD1 (5 bases). The V end lost 2 bases, the J end lost 0 bases, and 8 bases lay between the germline ends. Germline CDR1 reads SGHAT; CDR2 reads FQNNGV. The CDR3 contains 15 residues. The CDR3 loop is CASSLTGPSGNTIYF. The DNA of the CDR3 is TGTGCCAGCAGCTTAACAGGACCCTCTGGAAACACCATATATTTT. The full variable domain, rest sourced from reference TRBV11-2 and TRBJ1-3, is EAGVAQSPRYKIIEKRQSVAFWCNPISGHATLYWYQQILGQGPKLLIQFQNNGVVDDSQLPKDRFSAERLKGVDSTLKIQPAKLEDSAVYLCASSLTGPSGNTIYFGEGSWLTVV.

The CDR3 coding sequence is TGTGCCAGCAGCTTACTTTATGAGGACAATGAGCAGTTCTTC. Encoded protein: CASSLLYEDNEQFF. The rearrangement joins TRBV7-9 to TRBJ2-1; D unresolved. Between the trimmed V and J ends, which lost 2 bases and 5 bases, there was a span of 10 bases. Per germline, CDR1 SEHNR and CDR2 FQNEAQ (reference sequence). This CDR3 has 14 residues. Full variable domain (missing parts from reference TRBV7-9 and TRBJ2-1): DTGVSQNPRHKITKRGQNVTFRCDPISEHNRLYWYRQTLGQGPEFLTYFQNEAQLEKSRLLSDRFSAERPKGSFSTLEIQRTEQGDSAMYLCASSLLYEDNEQFFGPGTRLTVL.

This clone was seen a handful of times. The chain joins TRBV28 to TRBJ2-2, with 13 bases fitting TRBD2. This CDR3 spans 20 amino acids. The V and J ends lost 7 bases and 1 base, in that order; junction bases with no gene match: 15. CDR1 MDHEN and CDR2 SYDVKM come from the germline V gene. The DNA for the CDR3 is TGTGCCAGCACCTCCCGGCTTGGACTAGCGGGAGTTAAGAACACCGGGGAGCTGTTTTTT. Protein: CASTSRLGLAGVKNTGELFF. The complete variable domain, with remaining parts taken from reference TRBV28 and TRBJ2-2, reads DVKVTQSSRYLVKRTGEKVFLECVQDMDHENMFWYRQDPGLGLRLIYFSYDVKMKEKGDIPEGYSVSREKKERFSLILESASTNQTSMYLCASTSRLGLAGVKNTGELFFGEGSRLTVL.

V usage is TRBV14 and J usage is TRBJ2-1; TRBD1 matches 10 bases. V dropped 5 bases and J dropped 2; count of bases not matched to a gene: 3. The CDR3 loop spans 15 amino acids. Germline loops: CDR1 SGHDN, CDR2 FVKESK. In DNA form, the CDR3 reads TGTGCCAGCAGCGGGGGGACAGGGGCCTACAATGAGCAGTTCTTC. As protein: CASSGGTGAYNEQFF. The full variable domain, completed using reference TRBV14 and TRBJ2-1, is EAGVTQFPSHSVIEKGQTVTLRCDPISGHDNLYWYRRVMGKEIKFLLHFVKESKQDESGMPNNRFLAERTGGTYSTLKVQPAELEDSGVYFCASSGGTGAYNEQFFGPGTRLTVL.

J is TRBJ2-4 and V is TRBV18; 7 bases are shared with TRBD2. With 1 base clipped from V and 1 base from J, the junction kept 4 bases outside the gene matches. Germline V gives CDR1 KGHSH, CDR2 LQKENI. The CDR3 totals 16 residues. The CDR3 loop reads CASSPLREGAKNIQYF. Written as DNA, the CDR3 is TGTGCCAGCTCACCACTGAGGGAGGGGGCCAAAAACATTCAGTACTTC.

The rearrangement joins TRBV18 to TRBJ2-3; tentatively, D is TRBD1 (7 bases). Trimming took 8 bases from V and 3 from J, leaving 15 bases between them. The CDR3 is 14 amino acids. Germline CDR1 is KGHSH and CDR2 is LQKENI. The CDR3 DNA follows: TGTGCCAGCACATTACAGGGGACTACAGATACGCAGTATTTT. Translating it yields CASTLQGTTDTQYF.

J is TRBJ1-2 and V is TRBV28; D remains unclear. Trimming shortened V by 6 bases and J by 5 bases, and 16 bases separated the two germline ends. In germline, CDR1 is MDHEN, CDR2 SYDVKM. This CDR3 is built from 14 residues. CDR3 DNA: TGTGCCAGCAGCCCCCGGGGAGGGTGGTATGGCTACACCTTC. Residues: CASSPRGGWYGYTF.

The chain links TRBV2 to TRBJ1-5; weak D call: TRBD1 (6 bases). This CDR3 region has 14 residues. Germline CDR1 and CDR2: SNHLY and FYNNEI. With 2 bases removed from V and 4 bases from J, the gap between germline ends came to 9 bases. This chain's CDR3 is CASSEQQGNQPQHF. CDR3 in DNA: TGTGCCAGCAGTGAACAACAGGGAAATCAGCCCCAGCATTTT.

The rearrangement joins TRBV27 to TRBJ2-7; D may be TRBD1 (6 bases). Germline V CDR1 and CDR2: MNHEY, SMNVEV (reference sequence). The germline V and J ends were trimmed by 6 bases and 4 bases, with 19 bases remaining between them. CDR3 length: 15 amino acids. The CDR3 DNA is TGTGCCAGCAGCGTTGCAGGGGACCCTACATACGAGCAGTACTTC. It yields the protein CASSVAGDPTYEQYF.

V usage is TRBV5-1 and J usage is TRBJ2-7; 10 bases fit TRBD2. The trim removed 3 bases at V and 6 bases at J, leaving 6 bases unmatched. This CDR3 is 14 amino acids long. Germline CDR1 is SGHRS and CDR2 is YFSETQ. CDR3 residues: CASSSGTSATEQYF. Written as DNA, the CDR3 is TGCGCCAGCAGCTCCGGGACTAGCGCGACCGAGCAGTACTTC.

The sample holds a few counts of this clone. The V gene is TRBV10-2, the J gene TRBJ2-7; D uncertain. CDR3 size: 11 residues. Looked up from germline, CDR1 is WSHSY and CDR2 is SAAADI. Trimming removed 3 bases at V and 5 bases at J, with 5 bases between. In DNA form, the CDR3 reads TGCGCCAGCAGTGATCTCGACGAGCAGTACTTC. Its protein product is CASSDLDEQYF.

This clone appeared a few times. The chain uses TRBV3-1 (or the pseudogene TRBV3-2) and TRBJ1-2, with D possibly TRBD1 on 5 matching bases. Germline-derived CDR1 and CDR2 are LGHDT and YNNKEL (reference sequence). This CDR3 spans 16 amino acids. V gave up 6 bases and J gave up 1 base, with 18 bases separating them. CDR3 DNA: TGTGCCAGCAGTATCAAAATGACAGCTATTAACTATGGCTACACCTTC. Residues: CASSIKMTAINYGYTF.

This rearrangement joins TRBV2 to TRBJ1-2; D not resolved. The germline V gene encodes CDR1 SNHLY and CDR2 FYNNEI. The CDR3 totals 15 residues. The V gene lost 1 base and the J gene lost 7 bases, with 16 bases spanning the gap. Here the CDR3 DNA reads TGTGCCAGCAGTGAAGATTCGTTTTTATATAGTGGCTACACCTTC. Protein sequence: CASSEDSFLYSGYTF.

The chain has TRBV29-1 and TRBJ1-5, with TRBD1 as a possible D gene (6 bases). Germline CDR1 SQVTM, CDR2 ANQGSEA. The CDR3 has 13 amino acids. V was cut by 4 bases and J by 9 bases, with 16 bases left in between. The CDR3 here is CSVGRQAEGPQHF. CDR3 in DNA: TGCAGCGTTGGCCGACAGGCCGAGGGGCCCCAGCATTTT.

Written as DNA, the CDR3 is TGTGCCAGCAGCCCGCGAAGCGTACAGGGCACCGGGGAGCTGTTTTTT. This codes for CASSPRSVQGTGELFF. V and J are TRBV11-2 and TRBJ2-2; D perhaps matches TRBD1 (6 bases). The CDR3 contains 16 residues. Germline CDR1 is SGHAT and CDR2 is FQNNGV. Trimming took off 5 bases at V and 4 bases at J, with 17 bases between the two ends.

The gene calls are TRBV12-3 or TRBV12-4 and TRBJ1-2, with D possibly TRBD1 on 5 matching bases. The germline V and J ends were trimmed by 6 bases and 7 bases, with 15 bases remaining between them. CDR3 length: 13 amino acids. CDR3: CASRFKEGTGYTF. The CDR3 nucleotides read TGTGCCAGCAGGTTTAAGGAGGGGACTGGCTACACCTTC.

This chain joins TRBV27 and TRBJ2-1; D might be TRBD2 (5 bases). There are 15 residues in the CDR3. The V and J ends lost 3 bases and 7 bases respectively, with 16 bases between them. CDR1 and CDR2 from the germline V gene are MNHEY and SMNVEV (reference sequence). DNA for the CDR3: TGTGCCAGCAGTTTCCAGCGGACGCCTGGAAATGAGCAGTTCTTC. This translates into CASSFQRTPGNEQFF.

This chain uses TRBV24-1 with TRBJ2-7; D possibly corresponds to TRBD2 (5 bases). The CDR3 runs 14 residues. The ends were cut back, 3 bases at V and 5 bases at J, with 13 bases in the middle. Germline CDR1 and CDR2: KGHDR and SFDVKD. The CDR3, as DNA: TGTGCCACCAGTGATAGGAGGATTAGAAACGAGCAGTACTTC. This translates into CATSDRRIRNEQYF.

The V gene is TRBV11-2, the J gene TRBJ2-5; weak D call: TRBD2 (7 bases). CDR1 SGHAT and CDR2 FQNNGV come from the germline V gene. CDR3 length equals 15 residues. V lost 3 bases and J 4 bases, leaving 15 bases between the germline ends. In nucleotides, the CDR3 is TGTGCCAGCAGCTTGCGGGTAGGGGGGGGAGAGACCCAGTACTTC. Amino acids: CASSLRVGGGETQYF.

This chain connects TRBV19 to TRBJ2-7; 7 bases map to TRBD2. Germline V gene lookup returns CDR1 LNHDA and CDR2 SQIVND (reference sequence). V shed 3 bases and J 4 bases; nucleotides not matched to a gene: 12. This CDR3 has 16 amino acids. CDR3 sequence (DNA): TGTGCCAGTAGTATCTATGGCCTAGCGGAGATATACGAGCAGTACTTC. Translating gives CASSIYGLAEIYEQYF. Complete variable domain (other parts from reference TRBV19 and TRBJ2-7): DGGITQSPKYLFRKEGQNVTLSCEQNLNHDAMYWYRQDPGQGLRLIYYSQIVNDFQKGDIAEGYSVSREKKESFPLTVTSAQKNPTAFYLCASSIYGLAEIYEQYFGPGTRLTVT.

The chain couples TRBV13 to TRBJ1-2; a possible D gene is TRBD1 (6 bases). CDR1 and CDR2 (germline): PRHDT, FYEKMQ (reference sequence). Trimming left V 5 bases short and J 8 bases short, with 12 bases between. This CDR3 region has 12 residues. CDR3 amino acids: CASSIGQKGYTF. CDR3 bases: TGTGCCAGCAGCATTGGACAGAAGGGCTACACCTTC.

This clone has a single count. The chain links TRBV7-9 to TRBJ1-5; the D gene is possibly TRBD1 (5 bases). The V end was cut by 2 bases, the J end by 3 bases, with 11 bases between. The CDR3 length is 15 residues. Per the germline V gene, CDR1 is SEHNR and CDR2 is FQNEAQ (reference sequence). The CDR3 spells CASSLSRDDNQPQHF. The CDR3 DNA reads as TGTGCCAGCAGCTTAAGCAGGGATGACAATCAGCCCCAGCATTTT.

V gene TRBV7-2 combines with J gene TRBJ1-2; D is possibly TRBD1 (6 bases). The CDR3 has 15 amino acids. Germline V gene sequence: CDR1 SGHTA, CDR2 FQGNSA. V shed 4 bases and J shed 2 bases, with 14 bases lying between them. The CDR3 loop reads CASSSQGVSNYGYTF. In DNA, the CDR3 is TGTGCCAGCAGCTCACAGGGAGTGTCCAACTATGGCTACACCTTC.

CDR3 sequence: CASSLVDRGRGGYTF. CDR3 DNA: TGCGCCAGCAGCTTGGTTGACAGGGGGCGGGGTGGCTACACCTTC. The V call is TRBV5-1, the J call TRBJ1-2, with 10 positions matching TRBD1. The CDR3 is 15 residues long. CDR1 and CDR2 from the germline V gene are SGHRS and YFSETQ. J was trimmed by 7 bases and V by 0 bases; bases with no gene match: 6.

The rearrangement joins TRBV12-3 or TRBV12-4 to TRBJ1-1; 11 nucleotides agree with TRBD1. Losses at the gene ends were 5 bases for V and 6 bases for J; bases not matched to a gene: 2. The CDR3 consists of 13 residues. The DNA for the CDR3 is TGTGCCAGCAGTATGGGACAGGGGGCTGAAGCTTTCTTT. Its translation: CASSMGQGAEAFF.

The rearrangement joins TRBV18 to TRBJ2-1; the match to TRBD2 covers 9 bases. The CDR3 is 16 amino acids. Germline loops: CDR1 KGHSH, CDR2 LQKENI. V shed 1 base, J shed 6 bases, and the junction held 7 bases outside the gene matches. The CDR3 nucleotides are TGTGCCAGCTCACCACTAGCGGGAGAATTTGGCAATGAGCAGTTCTTC. Its translation is CASSPLAGEFGNEQFF.

The gene calls are TRBV5-1 and TRBJ2-7; 7 nucleotides match TRBD1. V lost 3 bases and J lost 2; bases outside the gene matches: 14. This CDR3 contains 17 residues. Germline CDR1 reads SGHRS; CDR2 reads YFSETQ. The CDR3: CASSSEPPRQGTYEQYF. DNA for the CDR3: TGCGCCAGCAGCTCCGAACCCCCCAGACAGGGAACCTACGAGCAGTACTTC.

This chain links TRBV5-5 with TRBJ2-7; 10 bases align to TRBD1. V gave up 2 bases and J gave up 2 bases; unmatched junction bases: 4. The CDR3 contains 15 residues. In germline, CDR1 is SGHKS, CDR2 YYEKEE (reference sequence). The CDR3 nucleotides read TGTGCCAGCAGCTTATCCGGGACAGGGGCCTACGAGCAGTACTTC. Residues: CASSLSGTGAYEQYF.

J is TRBJ2-7 and V is TRBV5-5, with 11 bases identical to TRBD1. The germline V gene encodes CDR1 SGHKS and CDR2 YYEKEE (reference sequence). The CDR3 sequence is 17 residues long. The V gene end was trimmed by 1 base and the J gene end by 4 bases; junction bases not matched to a gene: 10. The CDR3 nucleotides are TGTGCCAGCAGCTTGAAGGGCTCCGGGACAGGGGGATACGAGCAGTACTTC. It yields the protein CASSLKGSGTGGYEQYF.

The chain recombines TRBV27 with TRBJ2-5; 8 bases are a match to TRBD1. V was clipped by 5 bases and J by 3 bases; unmatched bases: 2. The CDR3 is 13 amino acids. Germline loops: CDR1 MNHEY, CDR2 SMNVEV (reference sequence). The CDR3 here is CASSTTGEETQYF. The CDR3 nucleotides read TGTGCCAGCAGTACGACAGGGGAAGAGACCCAGTACTTC.

CDR3 in DNA: TGTGCCAGCAGTCCGGACAGGGGGCGATCCTACGAGCAGTACTTC. The encoded protein is CASSPDRGRSYEQYF. The gene calls are TRBV6-5 and TRBJ2-7; 11 nucleotides agree with TRBD1. Trimming cost V 5 bases and J 1 base; bases outside gene matches: 4. The CDR3 runs to 15 residues. Germline values: CDR1 MNHEY, CDR2 SVGAGI.